A selection of T cell receptor beta chains follows, all from one sample in a study of PD-1 blockade in classical Hodgkin lymphoma. The method was immunoSEQ multiplex PCR; TCRdb's version includes in-frame clones alone and lacks a portion of them. The table records more than 40,000 clones, approximately 79% of them present only once. Material: peripheral blood mononuclear cells (PBMCs), obtained before the second cycle of nivolumab. These TCRs come from a human donor with classical Hodgkin lymphoma. Each CDR3 is given with its conserved first and last residue. The D gene is left open where the match is weak. Clone size appears in some rows only: once, few, many, or a class for an expanded clone.

j_call clone_size v_call d_call cdr3_aa cdr3_nt
TRBJ2-4 - TRBV4-3 - CASSQDWNLAKNIQYF TGCGCCAGCAGCCAAGATTGGAATTTAGCCAAAAACATTCAGTACTTC
TRBJ2-2 many TRBV19 - CASSWFTGELFF TGTGCCAGTAGTTGGTTCACCGGGGAGCTGTTTTTT
TRBJ2-5 - TRBV29-1 TRBD2 CSVPSGRETQYF TGCAGCGTCCCTAGCGGGAGGGAGACCCAGTACTTC
TRBJ2-1 - TRBV7-3 TRBD2 CASSSLGGGAYNEQFF TGTGCCAGCAGCTCCCTAGGCGGGGGGGCCTACAATGAGCAGTTCTTC
TRBJ2-7 - TRBV11-2 TRBD1 CASSGQGAYEQYF TGTGCCAGCAGCGGCCAGGGGGCATACGAGCAGTACTTC
TRBJ2-1 once TRBV9 TRBD2 CASTGEGSGRNEQFF TGTGCCAGCACCGGGGAGGGTAGCGGGAGAAATGAGCAGTTCTTC
TRBJ2-2 - TRBV10-3 - CAIRDAGSLNTGELFF TGTGCCATCAGAGACGCAGGTTCTTTGAACACCGGGGAGCTGTTTTTT
TRBJ2-7 - TRBV7-2 - CASSSAGALYEQYF TGTGCCAGCAGCTCCGCAGGAGCCTTATACGAGCAGTACTTC
TRBJ2-7 - TRBV21-1 - CASSKVGEQYF TGTGCCAGCAGCAAGGTGGGCGAGCAGTACTTC
TRBJ2-7 - TRBV9 TRBD2 CASSVVAGGLYEQYF TGTGCCAGCAGCGTAGTAGCGGGGGGACTTTACGAGCAGTACTTC
TRBJ2-7 - TRBV5-1 - CASLQGFEQYF TGCGCCTCCCTCCAGGGATTCGAGCAGTACTTC
TRBJ1-3 - TRBV6-1 - CASSSRDVVGNTIYF TGTGCCAGCAGTTCCCGGGACGTCGTTGGAAACACCATATATTTT
TRBJ2-7 - TRBV7-2 - CASSPSRSSSYEQYF TGTGCCAGCAGCCCCTCCCGGAGTTCCTCCTACGAGCAGTACTTC
TRBJ1-6 - TRBV19 - CASSVKQGPSPLHF TGTGCCAGTAGCGTAAAGCAGGGGCCTTCACCCCTCCACTTT
TRBJ1-1 - TRBV18 - CASSITASNTEAFF TGTGCCAGCTCAATCACAGCATCCAACACTGAAGCTTTCTTT
TRBJ1-5 few TRBV9 - CASSPSGLPGNQPQHF TGTGCCAGCAGCCCGTCGGGACTGCCTGGGAATCAGCCCCAGCATTTT
TRBJ2-3 - TRBV7-8 - CASSKQSRGYTDTQYF TGTGCCAGCAGCAAGCAGAGTAGGGGCTACACAGATACGCAGTATTTT
TRBJ2-2 - TRBV30 - CAWNTGELFF TGTGCCTGGAACACCGGGGAGCTGTTTTTT
TRBJ2-1 - TRBV6-5 - CASSLGRYNEQFF TGTGCCAGCAGTTTGGGACGGTACAATGAGCAGTTCTTC
TRBJ1-4 - TRBV2 - CASKRTVNNEKLFF TGTGCCAGCAAGCGGACAGTTAATAATGAAAAACTGTTTTTT
TRBJ1-1 - TRBV27 - CASSYPGANTEAFF TGTGCCAGCAGTTACCCGGGGGCTAACACTGAAGCTTTCTTT
TRBJ1-1 - TRBV13 - CASSADRHPNTEAFF TGTGCCAGCAGCGCAGACCGACACCCGAACACTGAAGCTTTCTTT
TRBJ2-7 - TRBV6-5 - CASSGDQWAYEQYF TGTGCCAGCAGTGGAGACCAGTGGGCCTACGAGCAGTACTTC
TRBJ2-2 - TRBV18 TRBD2 CASSPVGLAGATGELFF TGTGCCAGCTCACCCGTAGGACTAGCGGGAGCCACCGGGGAGCTGTTTTTT
TRBJ2-2 few TRBV6-5 - CASSPRGTGELFF TGTGCCAGCAGCCCAAGGGGCACCGGGGAGCTGTTTTTT
TRBJ2-5 - TRBV21-1 - CASSKDASGGDQETQYF TGTGCCAGCAGCAAAGACGCTAGCGGGGGTGATCAGGAGACCCAGTACTTC
TRBJ2-7 once TRBV2 TRBD1 CASRLETGGFPYEQYF TGTGCCAGCAGGTTAGAGACAGGGGGATTCCCCTACGAGCAGTACTTC
TRBJ1-4 - TRBV9 - CASSVGESLNEKLFF TGTGCCAGCAGCGTAGGAGAAAGCTTAAATGAAAAACTGTTTTTT
TRBJ2-5 once TRBV29-1 TRBD1 CSAATGGETQYF TGCAGCGCTGCGACAGGGGGAGAGACCCAGTACTTC
TRBJ2-1 - TRBV9 TRBD2 CASSVRISGGEQFF TGTGCCAGCAGCGTACGGATTAGCGGGGGTGAGCAGTTCTTC
TRBJ1-1 - TRBV9 - CASSVGWGPGTEAFF TGTGCCAGCAGCGTAGGTTGGGGGCCCGGCACTGAAGCTTTCTTT
TRBJ2-2 - TRBV18 - CASSRTAGTNTGELFF TGTGCCAGCTCACGGACAGCGGGGACGAACACCGGGGAGCTGTTTTTT
TRBJ2-5 - TRBV7-2 - CASSRTPQETQYF TGTGCCAGCAGCAGGACTCCCCAAGAGACCCAGTACTTC
TRBJ1-3 few TRBV2 TRBD1 CASSGDRVSGNTIYF TGTGCCAGCAGTGGGGACAGGGTCTCTGGAAACACCATATATTTT
TRBJ1-1 - TRBV7-9 - CASRPNTEAFF TGTGCCAGCAGACCTAACACTGAAGCTTTCTTT
TRBJ1-6 - TRBV7-8 - CASSFESGAAPLHF TGTGCCAGCAGCTTTGAATCAGGGGCGGCACCCCTCCACTTT
TRBJ2-1 few TRBV27 - CASSIRGSYNEQFF TGTGCCAGCTCTATTCGGGGATCCTACAATGAGCAGTTCTTC
TRBJ1-1 - TRBV5-1 TRBD1 CASSWVPNRDSNTEAFF TGCGCCAGCAGCTGGGTTCCGAACCGGGACAGTAACACTGAAGCTTTCTTT
TRBJ2-7 - TRBV7-2 - CASSLGLSWSGGSEQYF TGTGCCAGCAGCTTAGGTCTTAGTTGGTCGGGGGGCTCCGAGCAGTACTTC
TRBJ2-5 - TRBV6-1 - CASRVGQNQETQYF TGTGCCAGCAGGGTAGGACAAAACCAAGAGACCCAGTACTTC
TRBJ1-5 - TRBV19 - CASSIVSGVSAQPQHF TGTGCCAGTAGTATAGTGTCCGGGGTGTCGGCTCAGCCCCAGCATTTT
TRBJ2-1 - TRBV5-4 TRBD2 CASSETGGGSGSNEQFF TGTGCCAGCAGCGAGACTGGGGGAGGGAGCGGGAGCAATGAGCAGTTCTTC
TRBJ2-7 - TRBV7-6 - CASQDRAYEQYF TGTGCCAGCCAGGACAGAGCCTACGAGCAGTACTTC
TRBJ2-7 medium-sized TRBV2 - CASSLQDSFYEQYF TGTGCCAGCAGTTTACAGGACTCCTTCTACGAGCAGTACTTC
TRBJ2-1 few TRBV10-3 TRBD2 CAISDLAGDNEQFF TGTGCCATCAGTGATTTAGCGGGAGACAATGAGCAGTTCTTC
TRBJ2-1 few TRBV19 TRBD2 CATIEGGVYNEQFF TGTGCCACCATAGAGGGAGGGGTATACAATGAGCAGTTCTTC
TRBJ1-4 - TRBV7-9 - CASSSEDSQNEKLFF TGTGCCAGCAGCTCGGAGGACAGTCAGAATGAAAAACTGTTTTTT
TRBJ2-3 few TRBV15 TRBD2 CATSRDGLAGDTQYF TGTGCCACCAGCAGAGATGGACTAGCCGGGGATACGCAGTATTTT
TRBJ2-2 - TRBV5-1 TRBD2 CASSPGLAENTGELFF TGCGCCAGCAGTCCGGGACTAGCGGAAAACACCGGGGAGCTGTTTTTT
TRBJ2-3 - TRBV4-2 TRBD2 CASSSRGGEGSDTQYF TGTGCCAGCAGCAGCAGAGGAGGGGAGGGTTCGGATACGCAGTATTTT
TRBJ2-3 once TRBV5-4 - CASNGDRVSTDTQYF TGTGCCAGCAATGGGGACCGGGTCTCCACAGATACGCAGTATTTT
TRBJ2-1 - TRBV11-2 - CASSPLGRGAYNEQFF TGTGCCAGCAGCCCATTGGGCAGGGGGGCCTACAATGAGCAGTTCTTC
TRBJ2-7 few TRBV6-5 - CASSYARGDYEQYF TGTGCCAGCAGTTATGCCAGGGGCGACTACGAGCAGTACTTC
TRBJ2-7 - TRBV9 - CASSEGSGPYEQYF TGTGCCAGCAGCGAGGGTAGCGGCCCCTACGAGCAGTACTTC
TRBJ1-4 once TRBV7-8 - CASSATGTLKNEKLFF TGTGCCAGCAGCGCAACCGGGACACTTAAAAATGAAAAACTGTTTTTT
TRBJ2-7 - TRBV29-1 - CSVGQGFYEQYF TGCAGCGTAGGGCAGGGATTCTACGAGCAGTACTTC
TRBJ1-1 - TRBV5-8 TRBD1 CASSFRTGLNTEAFF TGTGCCAGCAGCTTTCGGACAGGTTTGAACACTGAAGCTTTCTTT
TRBJ2-3 - TRBV19 - CASSIDRSAHPDTQYF TGTGCCAGTAGTATAGATCGGAGCGCGCACCCAGATACGCAGTATTTT
TRBJ2-7 - TRBV4-3 - CASSQDGPGTYEQYF TGCGCCAGCAGCCAAGATGGTCCAGGTACCTACGAGCAGTACTTC
TRBJ2-7 - TRBV2 TRBD2 CASMDGLGRAGEQYF TGTGCCAGCATGGACGGATTGGGGAGGGCCGGGGAGCAGTACTTC